Shown below are 21 T cell receptor beta chains from a single sample sequenced in a study of technical replicates of blood from several donors. TCRdb's copy holds only in-frame clones and misses some; the assay was immunoSEQ multiplex PCR. The sample has 70,000 to 95,000 clones, 95% to 98% seen once; the top ten hold 0.18%. The sequencing sample was made of T cells isolated from PBMCs. These receptors came from a human donor in good health.

In DNA, the CDR3 is TGTGCCAGCAGTTACTCGGGGCAGTCTAAGGCAGATACGCAGTATTTT. Its protein product is CASSYSGQSKADTQYF. The chain uses TRBV6-5 and TRBJ2-3; TRBD1 might be the D (5 bases). Germline V gene sequence: CDR1 MNHEY, CDR2 SVGAGI. The V and J ends lost 0 bases and 4 bases respectively, with 14 bases between them. The CDR3 totals 16 residues.

The chain combines TRBV5-1 with TRBJ2-3; tentatively, D is TRBD2 (5 bases). From germline, CDR1 is SGHRS and CDR2 YFSETQ. There are 15 residues in the CDR3. With 7 bases removed from V and 3 bases from J, the gap between germline ends came to 18 bases. The CDR3 DNA sequence: TGCGCCAGCGCGGCTCGGGATCACCAAACAGATACGCAGTATTTT. Encoded protein: CASAARDHQTDTQYF.

The chain has TRBV5-1 and TRBJ2-7; a possible D gene is TRBD1 (6 bases). This CDR3 comprises 13 residues. Germline V gene data show CDR1 as SGHRS and CDR2 as YFSETQ. Trimming removed 0 bases at V and 4 bases at J, with 8 bases between. CDR3 protein: CASSLDREYEQYF. The CDR3 bases are TGCGCCAGCAGCTTGGACAGGGAATACGAGCAGTACTTC.

V usage is TRBV7-9 and J usage is TRBJ2-1; D may be TRBD2 (6 bases). This CDR3 comprises 15 residues. CDR1 SEHNR and CDR2 FQNEAQ come from the germline V gene (reference sequence). Trimming stripped 2 bases from V and 6 bases from J, with 14 bases between. CDR3 bases: TGTGCCAGCAGCTTATGGCAGGGAGGAGGCAATGAGCAGTTCTTC. Amino acid sequence: CASSLWQGGGNEQFF.

This chain connects TRBV9 to TRBJ2-5; 10 bases fit TRBD2. The CDR3 covers 14 residues. Germline V gives CDR1 SGDLS, CDR2 YYNGEE. V lost 7 bases, J lost 5 bases, and 8 bases stayed unmatched. The CDR3 coding sequence is TGTGCCAGCGGTAGCGGGGGGCCCGGGGAGACCCAGTACTTC. Translation gives CASGSGGPGETQYF.

This clone came up once. The J gene is TRBJ1-3, the V gene TRBV6-1, with D perhaps TRBD1 (5 bases). Germline lookup yields CDR1 MNHNS and CDR2 SASEGT. Trimming took 0 bases from V and 5 from J, leaving 20 bases between them. The CDR3 has 18 residues. The CDR3 here is CASSEALSEQDYRNTIYF. The CDR3 DNA reads as TGTGCCAGCAGTGAAGCGCTAAGTGAACAGGATTATAGAAACACCATATATTTT.

The chain is built from TRBV11-3 and TRBJ2-7; TRBD1 matches 7 bases. The CDR3 consists of 15 residues. CDR1 is SGHNT and CDR2 is YENEEA in the germline V gene. V lost 0 bases, J lost 3 bases, and 5 bases stayed unmatched. The CDR3 region has the DNA TGTGCCAGCAGCTTAGAAGGGGGCCGGGACTACGAGCAGTACTTC. Amino acids: CASSLEGGRDYEQYF.

The J gene is TRBJ1-1, the V gene TRBV28, with 9 bases lining up with TRBD1. This CDR3 has 16 residues. Trimming took 7 bases from V and 6 from J; bases not matched to a gene: 15. Germline V lookup: CDR1 MDHEN, CDR2 SYDVKM. CDR3 region: CASTSGTGSFRAEAFF. For the CDR3, the DNA is TGTGCCAGCACCTCCGGGACAGGGAGCTTTAGGGCTGAAGCTTTCTTT.

V usage is TRBV5-4 and J usage is TRBJ1-2; 8 nucleotides match TRBD1. V shed 4 bases and J 6 bases; nucleotides not matched to a gene: 5. Per germline, CDR1 SGHNT and CDR2 YYREEE (reference sequence). This CDR3 is built from 13 residues. The CDR3 reads CASSPGTGNGYTF. The CDR3 DNA sequence: TGTGCCAGCAGCCCGGGGACAGGCAATGGCTACACCTTC.

The chain employs TRBV28 and TRBJ1-2; 7 nucleotides match TRBD1. This CDR3 is 13 amino acids long. V shed 8 bases, J shed 4 bases, and the junction held 7 bases outside the gene matches. Per germline, CDR1 MDHEN and CDR2 SYDVKM. The CDR3 DNA sequence: TGTGCCAGCGTCCCAGGGGGATTCTATGGCTACACCTTC. This encodes CASVPGGFYGYTF.

This sequence joins TRBV10-3 and TRBJ1-5; no firm D call. CDR1 and CDR2 from the germline V gene are ENHRY and SYGVKD. V lost 6 bases to trimming and J lost 0 bases, with 6 bases between them. The CDR3 length is 13 residues. The CDR3 protein is CAIRSDSNQPQHF. CDR3 DNA: TGTGCCATCAGGAGTGATAGCAATCAGCCCCAGCATTTT.

The V and J genes are TRBV11-2 and TRBJ2-2; 7 bases line up with TRBD1. Per the germline V gene, CDR1 is SGHAT and CDR2 is FQNNGV. The CDR3 covers 16 residues. Trimming took 2 bases from V and 0 from J; bases not matched to a gene: 3. The CDR3 here is CASSLSQGANTGELFF. The CDR3 nucleotides are TGTGCCAGCAGCTTATCGCAGGGGGCGAACACCGGGGAGCTGTTTTTT. Full variable domain (outside the CDR3, taken from reference TRBV11-2 and TRBJ2-2): EAGVAQSPRYKIIEKRQSVAFWCNPISGHATLYWYQQILGQGPKLLIQFQNNGVVDDSQLPKDRFSAERLKGVDSTLKIQPAKLEDSAVYLCASSLSQGANTGELFFGEGSRLTVL.

The V and J genes are TRBV10-3 and TRBJ2-1, with 10 bases aligning to TRBD2. With V trimmed by 7 bases and J by 12 bases, 15 bases remained unmatched. The CDR3 has 15 amino acids. The germline CDR1 and CDR2 sequences are ENHRY and SYGVKD. The CDR3 region is CAIIDKAGGSAVQFF. The CDR3 DNA follows: TGTGCCATCATCGATAAAGCGGGAGGGTCAGCGGTGCAGTTCTTC.

V and J are TRBV7-9 and TRBJ1-2; 7 nucleotides agree with TRBD1. CDR3 size: 18 residues. The V segment lost 5 bases and the J segment 0 bases; nucleotides outside the gene matches: 15. In germline, CDR1 is SEHNR, CDR2 FQNEAQ (reference sequence). CDR3 in DNA: TGTGCCAGCAGCATCCCCCGGGACAGAAACCTTCCTAACTATGGCTACACCTTC. It yields the protein CASSIPRDRNLPNYGYTF.

The gene calls are TRBV11-2 and TRBJ2-5, with TRBD1 matching 8 bases. This CDR3 spans 14 amino acids. V lost 3 bases and J lost 6; bases outside the gene matches: 6. The germline CDR1 and CDR2 sequences are SGHAT and FQNNGV. CDR3 DNA: TGTGCCAGCAGCTTGGCAGGGGGCGCGAAGACCCAGTACTTC. Its protein is CASSLAGGAKTQYF.

The chain links TRBV5-6 to TRBJ2-7; tentatively, D is TRBD1 (5 bases). The CDR3 runs to 12 residues. The ends were cut back, 0 bases at V and 4 bases at J, with 5 bases in the middle. Germline lookup yields CDR1 SGHDT and CDR2 YYEEEE. The CDR3 bases are TGTGCCAGCAGCTTGGAGGGGTACGAGCAGTACTTC. Amino acids: CASSLEGYEQYF.

The V call is TRBV7-2, the J call TRBJ1-1, with D perhaps matching TRBD1 (6 bases). The CDR3 contains 14 residues. Trimming shortened V by 5 bases and J by 3 bases, and 13 bases separated the two germline ends. The germline CDR1 and CDR2 sequences are SGHTA and FQGNSA. CDR3: CASSVQGGDTEAFF. In DNA, the CDR3 is TGTGCCAGCAGCGTACAGGGTGGGGACACTGAAGCTTTCTTT.

The chain combines TRBV20-1 with TRBJ2-7, with TRBD1 as a possible D gene (6 bases). V dropped 4 bases and J dropped 6 bases, with 10 bases sitting between them. From germline, CDR1 is DFQATT and CDR2 SNEGSKA (reference sequence). This CDR3 has 11 residues. CDR3 loop: CSANPGVEQYF. As DNA, the CDR3 is TGCAGTGCTAATCCAGGGGTCGAGCAGTACTTC.

The chain recombines TRBV19 with TRBJ1-1; 8 nucleotides match TRBD1. Per the germline V gene, CDR1 is LNHDA and CDR2 is SQIVND (reference sequence). The CDR3 is made up of 16 amino acids. With 2 bases clipped from V and 7 bases from J, the junction kept 12 bases outside the gene matches. In nucleotides, the CDR3 is TGTGCCAGTAGTATACTCAGGGGGCGCATGGATAGTGAAGCTTTCTTT. It codes for CASSILRGRMDSEAFF. Variable domain in full (rest from reference TRBV19 and TRBJ1-1): DGGITQSPKYLFRKEGQNVTLSCEQNLNHDAMYWYRQDPGQGLRLIYYSQIVNDFQKGDIAEGYSVSREKKESFPLTVTSAQKNPTAFYLCASSILRGRMDSEAFFGQGTRLTVV.

The chain has TRBV9 and TRBJ2-7; perhaps TRBD2 as D (6 bases). Trimming left V 3 bases short and J 3 bases short, with 13 bases between. This CDR3 is built from 14 residues. Per germline, CDR1 SGDLS and CDR2 YYNGEE. CDR3 bases: TGTGCCAGCAGCGAGGGAGGATTAGTCTACGAGCAGTACTTC. This codes for CASSEGGLVYEQYF.

This rearrangement joins TRBV5-1 to TRBJ1-4; no definite D call. The CDR3 runs 15 residues. V was clipped by 5 bases and J by 4 bases, with 15 bases between them. From germline, CDR1 is SGHRS and CDR2 YFSETQ. In DNA, the CDR3 is TGCGCCAGCAGAGGGAGTTCGGGGATTAATGAAAAACTGTTTTTT. It is translated as CASRGSSGINEKLFF.